This is a list of T cell receptor beta chains from one sample in a study of cytomegalovirus exposure and HLA in healthy donors. Profiling relied on immunoSEQ multiplex PCR, and the TCRdb table lists in-frame clones only, not all of them. This table has 150,000 to 200,000 clones, around 81% appearing once. Sequencing was performed on PBMCs. Receptors were obtained from a man in his late teens or twenties in good health and CMV-seronegative. The CDR3 runs from the conserved cysteine through the conserved F or W. D genes are given only for firm matches. Size tells how often a clone was seen (once, few, many) or the class of an expanded clone, and some rows leave it out.

j_gene | d_gene | v_gene | abundance | CDR3nt | CDR3aa
TRBJ1-4 | - | TRBV27 | - | TGTGCCAGCAGAATAGGGTACGGGGAAGAAAAACTGTTTTTT | CASRIGYGEEKLFF
TRBJ1-5 | - | TRBV19 | - | TGTGCCAGTAGTATAACAGGGCCCCAGCCCCAGCATTTT | CASSITGPQPQHF
TRBJ1-2 | TRBD1 | TRBV18 | - | TGTGCCAGCTCACCCCGGGACAGGGTATCATATGGCTACACCTTC | CASSPRDRVSYGYTF
TRBJ1-4 | TRBD1 | TRBV5-5 | - | TGTGCCAGCAGCCTACTGACAGGGGTGGATGAAAAACTGTTTTTT | CASSLLTGVDEKLFF
TRBJ2-1 | - | TRBV19 | - | TGTGCCAGTAGTATAGACGGCGGCAATGAGCAGTTCTTC | CASSIDGGNEQFF
TRBJ2-5 | TRBD1 | TRBV9 | - | TGTGCCAGCAGCGTGACAGGGGGCCAAGAGACCCAGTACTTC | CASSVTGGQETQYF
TRBJ2-3 | - | TRBV9 | - | TGTGCCAGCAGCGTAGCGGCGGGGAGCACAGATACGCAGTATTTT | CASSVAAGSTDTQYF
TRBJ1-1 | TRBD1 | TRBV18 | - | TGTGCCACTCGGACAGGCCCTAACACTGAAGCTTTCTTT | CATRTGPNTEAFF
TRBJ1-4 | TRBD1 | TRBV25-1 | few | TGTGCCAGCAGTCCTCGCCCCAAGGACAGGGGGGATGAAAAACTGTTTTTT | CASSPRPKDRGDEKLFF
TRBJ1-1 | TRBD1 | TRBV15 | - | TGTGCCACCAGCAGAGACAACAGGGGAGGTTGGGACACTGAAGCTTTCTTT | CATSRDNRGGWDTEAFF